This is a list of T cell receptor beta chains from one sample in a study of blood T cell repertoires in COVID-19. The assay was immunoSEQ multiplex PCR, and TCRdb's table has in-frame clones only and misses some. The sample lists 60,000 or so clones, over 75% occurring once. Sequenced: peripheral blood. These receptors originate from a woman aged 80 or older with acute or convalescent COVID-19. The CDR3 runs from the conserved cysteine through the conserved F or W. D genes are given only for firm matches. Clone size is stated in some rows and not others, as once, few, many or a class when expanded.

D,length,V,J,size,CDR3,DNA
NA,13,TRBV12-3/TRBV12-4,TRBJ2-5,NA,CASSSTYQETQYF,TGTGCCAGCAGTTCTACGTACCAAGAGACCCAGTACTTC
TRBD2,14,TRBV28,TRBJ2-7,NA,CASSTVAGGYEQYF,TGTGCCAGCAGTACTGTAGCGGGAGGCTACGAGCAGTACTTC
NA,14,TRBV7-3,TRBJ2-1,NA,CASSRDSSYNEQFF,TGTGCCAGCAGCCGGGACTCCTCCTACAATGAGCAGTTCTTC
TRBD2,15,TRBV28,TRBJ2-5,NA,CASSRPGLVQETQYF,TGTGCCAGCAGTCGTCCGGGACTAGTCCAAGAGACCCAGTACTTC
TRBD2,17,TRBV28,TRBJ2-7,NA,CASSFPSGNRSSYEQYF,TGTGCCAGCAGTTTCCCTAGCGGGAATAGGAGCTCCTACGAGCAGTACTTC
TRBD2,17,TRBV28,TRBJ2-1,NA,CASSTLGTSGRLNEQFF,TGTGCCAGCAGCACCCTCGGGACTAGCGGGAGGTTGAATGAGCAGTTCTTC
NA,14,TRBV18,TRBJ2-7,NA,CASSQRAASYEQYF,TGTGCCAGCTCACAGCGAGCGGCCTCCTACGAGCAGTACTTC
TRBD1,12,TRBV28,TRBJ1-1,NA,CASSLFDRENFF,TGTGCCAGCAGTTTGTTCGACAGGGAAAATTTCTTT
NA,13,TRBV6-6,TRBJ1-2,NA,CASSQQGNYGYTF,TGTGCCAGCAGTCAACAGGGTAACTATGGCTACACCTTC
TRBD1,15,TRBV6-5,TRBJ2-7,NA,CASSSPGTGSYEQYF,TGTGCCAGCAGTTCCCCCGGGACAGGGTCCTACGAGCAGTACTTC
TRBD2,16,TRBV10-3,TRBJ2-7,NA,CAISESNGGASAEQYF,TGTGCCATCAGTGAGTCTAACGGGGGGGCCTCGGCCGAGCAGTACTTC
TRBD1,13,TRBV9,TRBJ1-1,NA,CASSGGQYTEAFF,TGTGCCAGCAGCGGGGGACAGTACACTGAAGCTTTCTTT
NA,15,TRBV4-1,TRBJ1-2,NA,CASSQDWGAEYGYTF,TGCGCCAGCAGCCAAGACTGGGGCGCGGAGTATGGCTACACCTTC
NA,14,TRBV6-1,TRBJ1-2,NA,CASSERAGDRGYTF,TGTGCCAGCAGTGAAAGGGCAGGGGATCGCGGCTACACCTTC
TRBD2,14,TRBV28,TRBJ2-7,few,CASSLVTAGGEQYF,TGTGCCAGCAGTTTGGTTACAGCGGGGGGCGAGCAGTACTTC
TRBD1,17,TRBV7-9,TRBJ1-2,NA,CASSLGWSGGDLYGYTF,TGTGCCAGCAGCTTAGGATGGTCAGGGGGTGATCTCTATGGCTACACCTTC
NA,13,TRBV4-3,TRBJ2-7,NA,CASSYDSEAGQYF,TGCGCCAGCAGCTACGATAGCGAGGCGGGACAGTACTTC
TRBD1,14,TRBV7-2,TRBJ1-4,few,CASSRDRGNEKLFF,TGTGCCAGCAGCCGCGACAGGGGTAATGAAAAACTGTTTTTT
NA,15,TRBV5-5,TRBJ2-1,NA,CASSYLDSTYNEQFF,TGTGCCAGCAGCTATCTGGACAGCACCTACAATGAGCAGTTCTTC
TRBD1,15,TRBV5-4,TRBJ2-5,NA,CASSRPTGGRETQYF,TGTGCCAGCAGCAGGCCGACAGGGGGCCGAGAGACCCAGTACTTC
TRBD1,14,TRBV9,TRBJ1-4,few,CASSVGQVGEKLFF,TGTGCCAGCAGCGTGGGACAGGTTGGAGAAAAACTGTTTTTT
NA,16,TRBV10-1,TRBJ2-7,NA,CASTGVRRLSSYEQYF,TGCGCCAGCACCGGGGTTCGGAGACTTAGCTCCTACGAGCAGTACTTC
NA,12,TRBV6-2/TRBV6-3,TRBJ1-2,NA,CASSEGGFGYTF,TGTGCCAGCAGTGAGGGAGGGTTTGGCTACACCTTC
NA,19,TRBV21-1,TRBJ2-7,NA,CASSKGIFSLAQAYYEQYF,TGTGCCAGCAGCAAAGGGATATTTAGCTTGGCACAGGCCTACTACGAGCAGTACTTC
NA,15,TRBV7-8,TRBJ1-1,NA,CASSLSGALGTEAFF,TGTGCCAGCAGCTTGTCAGGGGCTTTAGGGACTGAAGCTTTCTTT
TRBD1,13,TRBV30,TRBJ2-7,once,CASSRDRGREQYF,TGTGCCTCCTCCCGGGACAGGGGGCGAGAGCAGTACTTC